Below, 25 T cell receptor beta chains from the same sample are listed, as sequenced in a study of regulatory T cells in long-lasting Graves disease. TCR beta libraries were built with iRepertoire HTBI primers and Arm-PCR of CDR3 regions. One entry per CDR3 protein results from TCRdb running MiXCR on the multiplex PCR reads. This sample has about 660,000 distinct CDR3 sequences, with 25% to 35% found just once. Time point: persistent/refractory GD, antithyroid drugs over 5 years with positive TRAb. Construction of the TCR library relied on RNA isolated from PBMCs. The sample was peripheral blood mononuclear cells (PBMCs), taken when the disease was refractory, from a patient treated with antithyroid drugs. Every receptor here comes from a female donor with Graves disease.

This chain links TRBV9 with TRBJ1-2; D is unresolved. The CDR3 has 15 amino acids. Trimming took 3 bases from V and 4 from J, leaving 16 bases between them. The V gene's germline CDR1 is SGDLS and CDR2 YYNGEE. In nucleotides, the CDR3 is TGTGCCAGCAGCGAACCAGGTTCCAGGTTCTATGGCTACACCTTC. The encoded protein is CASSEPGSRFYGYTF.

The rearrangement links TRBV5-1 to TRBJ1-1; D is perhaps TRBD1 (6 bases). The CDR3 is 13 residues long. V lost 4 bases, J lost 6 bases, and 13 bases lay in between. CDR1 is SGHRS and CDR2 is YFSETQ in the germline V gene. The CDR3 reads CASSVTGSAEAFF. DNA for the CDR3: TGCGCCAGCAGCGTCACAGGGTCAGCTGAAGCTTTCTTT.

The sample holds a few counts of this clonotype. The V gene is TRBV7-3, the J gene TRBJ1-6; D is perhaps TRBD1 (6 bases). Germline V lookup: CDR1 SGHTA, CDR2 FQGTGA. Trimming stripped 4 bases from V and 8 bases from J, with 15 bases between. The CDR3 consists of 15 residues. The CDR3 protein is CASSSVGQKDSPLHF. The CDR3 region has the DNA TGTGCCAGCAGCTCGGTCGGACAGAAGGATTCACCCCTCCACTTT.

This chain joins TRBV12-3 or TRBV12-4 and TRBJ2-7; 9 positions match TRBD1. Unmatched junction bases numbered 21, after V lost 6 bases and J lost 9 bases. The CDR3 has 17 residues. The CDR3 protein is CASSLNRDRELGLGQYF. As DNA, the CDR3 is TGTGCCAGCAGCTTGAACCGGGACAGGGAACTAGGGCTCGGGCAGTACTTC.

The chain employs TRBV5-5 and TRBJ2-4; D is undetermined. Trimming stripped 6 bases from V and 3 bases from J, with 10 bases between. CDR1 SGHKS and CDR2 YYEKEE come from the germline V gene (reference sequence). This CDR3 region has 13 residues. CDR3 region: CASISRDKNIQYF. Here the CDR3 DNA reads TGTGCCAGCATTTCCAGAGACAAAAACATTCAGTACTTC. The full variable domain, in which reference TRBV5-5 and TRBJ2-4 provide the parts outside the CDR3, is DAGVTQSPTHLIKTRGQQVTLRCSPISGHKSVSWYQQVLGQGPQFIFQYYEKEERGRGNFPDRFSARQFPNYSSELNVNALLLGDSALYLCASISRDKNIQYFGAGTRLSVL.

This clonotype showed up just a few times. The V and J genes are TRBV5-1 and TRBJ2-7, with D perhaps matching TRBD1 (6 bases). V lost 3 bases and J lost 2, with 9 bases in between. This CDR3 contains 13 residues. Per germline, CDR1 SGHRS and CDR2 YFSETQ. The CDR3 DNA follows: TGCGCCAGCAGCTGGGGGCCTACCTACGAGCAGTACTTC. Its translation: CASSWGPTYEQYF. Using reference TRBV5-1 and TRBJ2-7 for the parts outside the CDR3, the full variable domain is KAGVTQTPRYLIKTRGQQVTLSCSPISGHRSVSWYQQTPGQGLQFLFEYFSETQRNKGNFPGRFSGRQFSNSRSEMNVSTLELGDSALYLCASSWGPTYEQYFGPGTRLTVT.

The count of this clonotype is one. V and J are TRBV2 and TRBJ2-1; 7 nucleotides agree with TRBD2. V lost 5 bases, J lost 1 base, and 5 bases stayed unmatched. Germline values: CDR1 SNHLY, CDR2 FYNNEI. The CDR3 contains 15 residues. CDR3 bases: TGTGCCAGCAGTTCTTTGCGGGAGTCCTACAATGAGCAGTTCTTC. Amino acids: CASSSLRESYNEQFF.

The chain is built from TRBV6-1 and TRBJ1-1; D gene unclear. Germline V gene sequence: CDR1 MNHNS, CDR2 SASEGT. V was cut by 5 bases and J by 8 bases, with 9 bases left in between. The CDR3 loop spans 11 amino acids. The DNA of the CDR3 is TGTGCCAGCAGTATTCGGAGCGAAGCTTTCTTT. Amino acids: CASSIRSEAFF.

The rearrangement joins TRBV7-6 to TRBJ1-1; a weak D match, TRBD1 (5 bases). The CDR3 length is 15 residues. Trimming left V 2 bases short and J 2 bases short, with 12 bases between. CDR1 and CDR2 (germline): SGHVS, FNYEAQ. CDR3 sequence (DNA): TGTGCCAGCAGCTTAAATAGGGGCCCCAACACTGAAGCTTTCTTT. Protein: CASSLNRGPNTEAFF.

V is TRBV6-2 or TRBV6-3 and J is TRBJ1-2, with D tentatively TRBD1 (5 bases). CDR3 length: 16 residues. Germline loops: CDR1 MNHEY, CDR2 SVGEGT. V gave up 2 bases and J gave up 5 bases, with 18 bases separating them. CDR3 region: CASSYDGGGEYYGYTF. In DNA, the CDR3 is TGTGCCAGCAGTTACGATGGGGGGGGGGAATATTATGGCTACACCTTC.

This clonotype was picked up a small number of times. J is TRBJ2-5 and V is TRBV28; 7 nucleotides agree with TRBD1. In germline, CDR1 is MDHEN, CDR2 SYDVKM. The J segment lost 4 bases and the V segment lost 6 bases, leaving 2 bases of the junction unmatched. The CDR3 runs to 12 residues. The CDR3 coding sequence is TGTGCCAGCAGAGGGGGCATAGAGACCCAGTACTTC. Translation: CASRGGIETQYF.

A few counts support this clonotype. The CDR3 spells CSARIGADRNIQYF. The CDR3 DNA reads TGCAGTGCTAGAATAGGGGCCGATAGAAACATTCAGTACTTC. This chain joins TRBV20-1 and TRBJ2-4; perhaps TRBD1 as D (5 bases). CDR1 is DFQATT, CDR2 SNEGSKA, per germline (reference sequence). The CDR3 is 14 residues long. Trimming left V 2 bases short and J 6 bases short, with 14 bases between.

The chain carries TRBV14 and TRBJ1-2; D is possibly TRBD1 (6 bases). Trimming stripped 1 base from V and 8 bases from J, with 14 bases between. Germline loops: CDR1 SGHDN, CDR2 FVKESK. The CDR3 extends over 14 amino acids. The chain's CDR3 is CASSQVRGAQGYTF. CDR3 DNA: TGTGCCAGCAGCCAAGTTAGGGGGGCGCAAGGCTACACCTTC. Looking up the rest from reference TRBV14 and TRBJ1-2 gives the full variable domain: EAGVTQFPSHSVIEKGQTVTLRCDPISGHDNLYWYRRVMGKEIKFLLHFVKESKQDESGMPNNRFLAERTGGTYSTLKVQPAELEDSGVYFCASSQVRGAQGYTFGSGTRLTVV.

There are many counts of this clonotype. This chain uses TRBV20-1 with TRBJ1-2; D gene ambiguous. V lost 7 bases to trimming and J lost 0 bases, with 9 bases between them. CDR3 size: 12 residues. Germline V gene data show CDR1 as DFQATT and CDR2 as SNEGSKA (reference sequence). CDR3 protein: CSVSATNYGYTF. CDR3 sequence (DNA): TGCAGTGTGTCTGCTACTAACTATGGCTACACCTTC.

The genes are TRBV7-9 and TRBJ2-7; 14 bases fit TRBD2. The junction had 11 bases not matched to a gene; V was cut back by 5 bases and J by 5 bases. Germline V gene sequence: CDR1 SEHNR, CDR2 FQNEAQ (reference sequence). The CDR3 covers 17 residues. In nucleotides, the CDR3 is TGTGCCAGCAGCACCCGACTAGCGGGAGGGCTTTACGACGAGCAGTACTTC. As protein: CASSTRLAGGLYDEQYF.

This clonotype has just a few counts. The V and J genes are TRBV20-1 and TRBJ2-2, with D perhaps TRBD2 (5 bases). This CDR3 has 12 residues. Germline CDR1 is DFQATT and CDR2 is SNEGSKA (reference sequence). Trimming took 7 bases from V and 6 from J, leaving 12 bases between them. CDR3 residues: CSEKRWAGELFF. CDR3 DNA: TGCAGTGAGAAGCGGTGGGCCGGGGAGCTGTTTTTT.

In this sample, this clonotype turned up a few times. The chain is built from TRBV12-3 or TRBV12-4 and TRBJ2-2; D gene unclear. The CDR3 runs to 14 residues. With 6 bases removed from V and 0 bases from J, the gap between germline ends came to 8 bases. The DNA for the CDR3 is TGTGCCAGCAGCGGACGTGCGAACACCGGGGAGCTGTTTTTT. Its translation: CASSGRANTGELFF.

The chain recombines TRBV5-1 with TRBJ1-1; D is possibly TRBD1 (6 bases). The CDR3 runs to 13 residues. Germline V lookup: CDR1 SGHRS, CDR2 YFSETQ. Deletions cut 5 bases from V and 1 base from J, with 9 bases between. The CDR3 loop reads CASRQGGNTEAFF. In DNA form, the CDR3 reads TGCGCCAGCAGGCAAGGGGGGAACACTGAAGCTTTCTTT.

The V gene is TRBV20-1, the J gene TRBJ2-7; no clear D. Germline V gene data show CDR1 as DFQATT and CDR2 as SNEGSKA (reference sequence). The CDR3 is 13 amino acids. V was pared by 3 bases and J by 2 bases, with 11 bases between. CDR3 residues: CSAREPSAYEQYF. DNA for the CDR3: TGCAGTGCTAGGGAACCCTCAGCCTACGAGCAGTACTTC.

The J gene is TRBJ2-7, the V gene TRBV7-6; D may be TRBD2 (6 bases). With 5 bases removed from V and 2 bases from J, the gap between germline ends came to 13 bases. CDR1 is SGHVS, CDR2 FNYEAQ, per germline. The CDR3 extends over 14 amino acids. CDR3 region: CASSAGTLTYEQYF. CDR3 nucleotide sequence: TGTGCCAGCAGCGCGGGGACGCTCACCTACGAGCAGTACTTC.

The table lists this clonotype with a few counts. The chain has TRBV24-1 and TRBJ1-1, with D possibly TRBD1 on 6 matching bases. V was cut by 6 bases and J by 3 bases, with 10 bases left in between. Germline CDR1 KGHDR, CDR2 SFDVKD. The CDR3 covers 13 residues. This CDR3 is CATSQGWYTEAFF. The CDR3 coding sequence is TGTGCCACCAGTCAGGGGTGGTACACTGAAGCTTTCTTT.

This clonotype was seen a few times. The chain links TRBV13 to TRBJ1-1, with no clear D. Per the germline V gene, CDR1 is PRHDT and CDR2 is FYEKMQ (reference sequence). V was cut by 2 bases and J by 4 bases, with 11 bases left in between. This CDR3 region has 14 residues. The CDR3 protein is CASSLIVGTTEAFF. CDR3 sequence (DNA): TGTGCCAGCAGCTTAATTGTGGGCACCACTGAAGCTTTCTTT. Complete variable domain (other parts from reference TRBV13 and TRBJ1-1): AAGVIQSPRHLIKEKRETATLKCYPIPRHDTVYWYQQGPGQDPQFLISFYEKMQSDKGSIPDRFSAQQFSDYHSELNMSSLELGDSALYFCASSLIVGTTEAFFGQGTRLTVV.

The rearrangement links TRBV7-8 to TRBJ1-1; tentatively, D is TRBD1 (5 bases). The CDR3 covers 12 residues. The germline V gene encodes CDR1 SGHVS and CDR2 FQNEAQ. V was cut by 0 bases and J by 10 bases, with 9 bases left in between. The CDR3 sequence is CASSLAGGTAFF. The CDR3 DNA reads TGTGCCAGCAGCTTAGCGGGGGGTACAGCTTTCTTT. The complete variable domain, with remaining parts taken from reference TRBV7-8 and TRBJ1-1, reads GAGVSQSPRYKVAKRGQDVALRCDPISGHVSLFWYQQALGQGPEFLTYFQNEAQLDKSGLPSDRFFAERPEGSVSTLKIQRTQQEDSAVYLCASSLAGGTAFFGQGTRLTVV.

The rearrangement uses TRBV6-1 and TRBJ2-2; TRBD2 agrees at 15 bases. J lost 4 bases, V lost 6 bases, and 6 bases had no gene match. CDR3 size: 17 residues. Per germline, CDR1 MNHNS and CDR2 SASEGT. CDR3: CASSQLGLAGGTGELFF. Written as DNA, the CDR3 is TGTGCCAGCAGCCAGCTGGGACTAGCGGGAGGCACCGGGGAGCTGTTTTTT.

The chain is built from TRBV7-3 and TRBJ1-5; D is undetermined. In germline, CDR1 is SGHTA, CDR2 FQGTGA. The V and J ends lost 5 bases and 6 bases respectively, with 11 bases between them. The CDR3 length is 13 residues. CDR3 loop: CASSPDGLQPQHF. The CDR3 DNA follows: TGTGCCAGCAGCCCGGACGGACTTCAGCCCCAGCATTTT.